In its sample, the clone carrying this T cell receptor (beta chain) was seen a few times. Both TRBC1 and TRBC2 were covered by a beta constant-region primer of two equimolar oligonucleotides. TCRdb ran MiXCR on the UMI-ligation and nested PCR reads and lists one entry per CDR3 protein. The sample yields 70,000 to 95,000 distinct CDR3 sequences, 7% seen once. The data were taken from a study of naive and memory T cell subsets. The CDR3 loop spans 14 amino acids. Trimming cost V 6 bases and J 10 bases; bases outside gene matches: 15. Germline CDR1 reads SQVTM; CDR2 reads ANQGSEA. The chain combines TRBV29-1 with TRBJ2-1; 7 nucleotides line up with TRBD2. The receptor was isolated from a human donor in good health. Sample: central memory CD4+ T cells from blood. The CDR3 DNA follows: TGCAGCGTGGCTAACCCAGATCGGGGGGAGGAGCAGTTCTTC. Amino acids: CSVANPDRGEEQFF.